The next 2 T cell receptor beta chains were all read from a single sample in a study of resident and recirculating memory T cells in vitiligo. Sequenced by immunoSEQ multiplex PCR; TCRdb stores in-frame clones only, minus some. The table records some 70,000 clones, 80% to 95% of them present only once. The sequencing input was blood. The origin of the receptors is a male donor with vitiligo.

This chain connects TRBV9 to TRBJ1-4; D not resolved. The CDR3 has 16 amino acids. Trimming left V 3 bases short and J 0 bases short, with 12 bases between. The germline V gene has CDR1 SGDLS and CDR2 YYNGEE. The CDR3 coding sequence is TGTGCCAGCAGCGCTGAACTAGGTGCAACTAATGAAAAACTGTTTTTT. Translated: CASSAELGATNEKLFF.

This clone was picked up a small number of times. The chain is built from TRBV10-3 and TRBJ1-1, with 9 bases lining up with TRBD1. With V trimmed by 6 bases and J by 2 bases, 4 bases remained unmatched. This CDR3 is built from 14 residues. CDR1 and CDR2 (germline): ENHRY, SYGVKD. The CDR3 nucleotides are TGTGCCATCAGACAGGGGGCTACCAACACTGAAGCTTTCTTT. Its protein is CAIRQGATNTEAFF.